The clone carrying this T cell receptor beta chain was seen more than once but under ten times. The time point: pre-treatment sample, taken before nivolumab and TIL therapy. This specimen comes from a study of TIL therapy for anti-PD-1-resistant metastatic lung cancer. Sequencing used immunoSEQ v3. Some clones are missing from TCRdb's copy, which holds only in-frame ones; the method was immunoSEQ multiplex PCR. The sample has 45,000 to 75,000 clones, under 75% seen once; the top ten hold less than 8%. The source was blood, collected at baseline. The TCR sequence derives from a person between 25 and 80 years old with non-small cell lung cancer.

CDR3 protein: CASRDSLTNTEAFF. For the CDR3, the DNA is TGCGCCAGCAGGGACAGCCTGACGAACACTGAAGCTTTCTTT. The chain is built from TRBV10-1 and TRBJ1-1; a possible D gene is TRBD1 (6 bases). Germline V gene sequence: CDR1 WNHNN, CDR2 SYGVQD (reference sequence). The ends were cut back, 6 bases at V and 1 base at J, with 12 bases in the middle. This CDR3 comprises 14 residues.